The entry below describes one TCR beta chain. Its antigen remains unidentified. This record belongs to a study of T cell repertoires in cytomegalovirus infection. Turning to the study itself: Epitope selection comprised recently identified HLA-C-restricted CMV epitopes and well-studied HLA-B-restricted CMV epitopes. Through public TCR beta signatures, both CMV infection and matching HLA type were indicated.

The CDR3 is 16 residues long. Looked up from germline, CDR1 is SGHVS and CDR2 is FNYEAQ. Trimming cost V 5 bases and J 0 bases; bases outside gene matches: 6. TCRdb ran MiXCR on the reads and lists one entry per CDR3 protein. The sample consists of some 920,000 distinct CDR3 sequences, roughly 31% of them appearing once. Study-level points and caveats: Summed frequency of shared TCR beta families picked out CMV carriers who also had the relevant HLA. Dominating the ex vivo response were TCR beta clonotypes that were CMV-specific and HLA-C-restricted.

This sequence originates from a human donor in good health (CMV status not recorded). Some clones in this sample may be carry-over from other donors' samples. The sequencing used cultured CD8+ T cells from PBMCs, collected from culture after CMV antigen stimulation. V and J are TRBV7-6 and TRBJ1-5, with 8 bases fitting TRBD1. CDR3 sequence reads: CASSPGQDSSNQPQHF. For the CDR3, the DNA is TGTGCCAGCAGCCCGGGACAGGACAGTAGCAATCAGCCCCAGCATTTT.